The entry below gives a single TCR beta chain sequence along with its context. This sample was included in a study of blood T cell repertoires in COVID-19. Assay used: immunoSEQ multiplex PCR; TCRdb lists only in-frame clones, some missing. The table lists about 200,000 clones, roughly 83% of them singletons. Germline V gives CDR1 SQVTM, CDR2 ANQGSEA. Trimming took 3 bases from V and 4 from J; bases not matched to a gene: 15. The CDR3 is 17 residues long. This sequence originates from a man aged 40-49 years with acute or convalescent COVID-19. Material for sequencing was peripheral blood. J is TRBJ2-1 and V is TRBV29-1, with 7 bases fitting TRBD2. CDR3 sequence: CSVERDPRSGIYNEQFF. The CDR3 DNA reads TGCAGCGTTGAGAGAGACCCGCGCAGCGGGATATACAATGAGCAGTTCTTC.